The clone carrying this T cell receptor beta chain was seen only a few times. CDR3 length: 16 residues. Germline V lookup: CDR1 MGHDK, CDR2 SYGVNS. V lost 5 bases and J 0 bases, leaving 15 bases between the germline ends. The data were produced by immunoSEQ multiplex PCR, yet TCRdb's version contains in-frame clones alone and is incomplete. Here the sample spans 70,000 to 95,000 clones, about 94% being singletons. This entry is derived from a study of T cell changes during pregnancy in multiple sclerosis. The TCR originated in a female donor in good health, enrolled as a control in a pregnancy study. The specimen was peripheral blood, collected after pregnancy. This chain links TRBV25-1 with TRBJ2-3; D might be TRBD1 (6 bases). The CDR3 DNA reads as TGTGCCAGCAGTCTCAAGACAGGCTACAGCACAGATACGCAGTATTTT. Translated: CASSLKTGYSTDTQYF. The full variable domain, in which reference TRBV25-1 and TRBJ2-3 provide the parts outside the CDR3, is EADIYQTPRYLVIGTGKKITLECSQTMGHDKMYWYQQDPGMELHLIHYSYGVNSTEKGDLSSESTVSRIRTEHFPLTLESARPSHTSQYLCASSLKTGYSTDTQYFGPGTRLTVL.